The T cell receptor beta chain under discussion was sequenced for a study of T cell changes during pregnancy in multiple sclerosis. Germline V gives CDR1 SGHRS, CDR2 YFSETQ. V was pared by 3 bases and J by 6 bases, with 17 bases between. This CDR3 comprises 15 residues. The protocol was immunoSEQ multiplex PCR, while the TCRdb copy is restricted to in-frame clones and leaves out a portion. The sample consists of under 90,000 clones, just under 95% of them appearing once. J is TRBJ2-3 and V is TRBV5-1; D is ambiguous. Material: peripheral blood, obtained after pregnancy. This receptor was taken from a female donor in good health, enrolled as a control in a pregnancy study. The CDR3 sequence is CASSWVEPQADTQYF. CDR3 coding DNA: TGCGCCAGCAGCTGGGTAGAACCTCAGGCGGATACGCAGTATTTT.